This T cell receptor beta chain was captured by sequencing in a study of cytomegalovirus exposure and HLA in healthy donors (dated by TCRdb to 2016 to 2017). In the study overall: An earlier analysis of about 560 of the donors reported approximately 260 Gb of sequence data and 117 million unique TCR beta sequences obtained from about 170 million T cells. An early release that covered about 640 HLA-typed donors contained around 330 gigabases of sequencing data and tens of millions of unique TCR sequences. Of the 300 to 450 genotyped donors, approximately 80% were placed in the genetic ancestry cluster associated with self-reported Caucasian donors. The study was designed to test whether signatures of past pathogen exposure could be identified by cataloging public T cell receptors. The study used immunosequencing to profile the T cell repertoires of 666 subjects and linked those repertoires to cytomegalovirus serostatus. Along with the 666-subject first cohort, a separate validation cohort of some 130 different subjects was used. The study combined high-throughput TCR immunosequencing, statistical association of individual TCRs with disease status, and machine learning to predict cytomegalovirus infection status. A later analysis re-analyzed previously published TCR beta repertoires from approximately 700 donors and added high-resolution HLA genotyping to study TCR occurrence patterns. Rather than using new phenotypic data, the later analysis identified candidate immune exposures from TCR beta sequences and from how often those sequences occurred across donors. In an earlier analysis of a few hundred of the donors, high-throughput TCR beta sequencing was used to judge whether each TCR beta V gene segment behaved as functional or pseudogenic. Alongside the repertoire data, information on donor age, sex, ethnicity and CMV serostatus was compiled. In a later genetic analysis, genome-wide SNP genotypes for 398 of the 666 donors were used, and that subset was treated as a discovery cohort. Every discovery cohort repertoire had been produced on one sequencing platform. Class I and class II HLA loci were covered by the typing at four-digit resolution. Typing coverage differed by locus: A, B, C, DRB1 and DQB1 were typed in about 629-630 donors, DQA1 in about 500, DPA1 in 600 to 610, and DPB1 in 472. A handful of DR-DQ haplotypes were handled as single units for association and clustering because linkage in the cohort was strong. Among under 450 genotyped donors of the cohort, an average of roughly 240,000 unique TCR beta nucleotide sequences were sequenced per donor, roughly 20% of them non-productive.

As to this clone: No cognate antigen has been identified for it. Base qualities are not recorded, but no much larger clone differs from it by a single base.

The method behind the library was the immunoSEQ multiplex PCR assay. For the multiplex PCR, a mixture combining 60 forward primers for TCR Vbeta segments and 13 reverse primers for TCR Jbeta segments was used. Amplification of the CDR3 region of rearranged TCR beta genes was performed with a multiplex PCR assay on genomic DNA. On the Illumina HiSeq System, the amplified TCR beta libraries were sequenced as 87-base-pair reads. The authors' pipeline ran thus. A later analysis counted approximately 74 million unique TCR beta chains across the 666 repertoires, and around 12 million of these chains were shared by at least two donors. Raw reads were error-corrected and collapsed into unique sequences with a nearest-neighbor algorithm that merged closely related sequences to remove PCR and sequencing errors. CDR3 sequences were aligned to IMGT reference sequences to assign V, D and J gene segments. For a sequence to be retained, at least a six-nucleotide match to both a V gene segment and a J gene segment was required. Rearrangements were classified as productive when the CDR3 lacked stop codons and remained in frame with V and J, and all other rearrangements were classified as non-productive. CDR3 was defined by IMGT convention, running from the second conserved V-encoded cysteine to the conserved J-encoded phenylalanine. The earlier analysis of roughly 590 of the donors excluded any sequence lacking an unambiguous match to a single V gene segment. In an earlier analysis of some 590 of the donors, V segments were called functional above 56.7% productive rearrangements and were called segregating when the between-donor standard deviation exceeded 5%. A statistical classification framework was built to diagnose cytomegalovirus status from the catalog of TCR beta chain sequences. In a later analysis, V and J genes were assigned by comparing TCR nucleotide sequences against IMGT/GENE-DB human TR gene sequences. Using the TCRdist pipeline, a later analysis assigned CDR3 sequences along with most-parsimonious VDJ recombination scenarios. A later analysis defined each TCR beta chain by its CDR3 amino acid sequence plus V-gene family, and excluded reads lacking a unique V-gene family. As a way to deal with suspected cross-contamination and a sequencing artifact, a later analysis dropped 640 or so nucleotide sequences that were highly shared and had low generation probability. For each public chain, a later analysis derived a clonal expansion index from normalized ranks of inferred template counts within each repertoire. A later analysis computed generation probabilities with a VDJ recombination model fitted to out-of-frame rearrangements, and checked the results against IGoR. In a later analysis, hypergeometric tests were used to score TCR-TCR, TCR-HLA and TCR-CMV co-occurrence, with a repertoire-size bias correction applied to TCR pairs. To estimate false discovery rates, a later analysis permuted the HLA or CMV assignments 20 times. In a later analysis, co-occurring TCRs were grouped with DBSCAN, and TCRdist sequence similarity was added when clustering was performed within HLA-allele-positive subsets. For co-occurrence clustering, repertoires with fewer than 30,000 or more than 120,000 public chains were excluded, along with a handful of repertoires with anomalous nucleotide sharing. The table comes from immuneACCESS by way of TCRdb, which keeps in-frame sequences with V and J called. Part of the clones is missing from these tables; in studies checked, under half for an unresolved V gene and the rest for unknown reasons. V and J calls and clone size are as listed in that table; D and trimming were resolved from the DNA. The table for this sample lists approximately 190,000 clones; more than 75% of them were counted only once. The ten largest clones represent about 0.78% of the sample.

In total, 600 or so healthy bone marrow donors made up the cohort. All cohort members were sampled while nominally healthy, although unrecorded immune exposures were likely present. The donor was CMV seronegative and belonged to the group of roughly 330 seronegative cohort members. A peripheral blood sample was collected from each donor, and TCR beta sequencing was performed on peripheral blood mononuclear cells. Genomic DNA was extracted from the blood cell samples with the Qiagen DNeasy Blood Extraction Kit. Overall results and qualifications from the work: Roughly uniform sequencing depth across donors was assumed in presence/absence analyses, although this assumption may not hold. The sequencing pipeline was judged likely to have produced a cluster of highly shared sequence variants as a technical artifact. A later genetic analysis reported fewer N-insertions in productive TCRs among donors in an Asian-associated ancestry cluster than the roughly 670-donor mean. Linkage disequilibrium might explain the correlated functional status among segregating V segments, but an unknown experimental factor could not be excluded. In vitro tests confirmed that a few of the cytomegalovirus-associated TCR beta chains recognize cytomegalovirus antigens. In this cohort, only TCR beta chains were sequenced, and detectable features were limited by the absence of alpha or paired-chain data. Because HLA typing was unavailable for some donors at each locus, only the typed subset was used in association tests. V-gene and J-gene trimming of TCR beta chains was associated with a missense DCLRE1C variant in a later genetic analysis, and the association was replicated in an independent cohort. A further reported finding was that TCR beta sequences accurately predicted the HLA-A and HLA-B alleles for most subjects in the first cohort. Compared with equally common non-associated chains, HLA-associated TCR beta chains in a later analysis were more clonally expanded and had lower generation probabilities. Strong co-occurrence of HLA alleles, especially DR and DQ, made assigning TCR associations to individual alleles difficult. Several of the top co-occurrence clusters appeared to be linked to parvovirus B19, influenza, CMV and Epstein-Barr virus, according to a later analysis. In a later analysis, TCR association rates were found to vary across HLA loci, with the most associated TCRs seen for DRB1 alleles and the fewest for HLA-C alleles. In a later analysis, most CMV-associated TCR beta chains were found to appear HLA-restricted, with HLA associations seemingly driven largely by CMV exposure. Most TCR sequences were observed very rarely across donors, whereas some public TCRs were present in many individuals. Approximately 16 rarely observed V segments, including chromosome 9 orphons, were excluded from the earlier analysis of several hundred of the donors because counts were too low. The study gave a list of about 150 TCR beta chains associated with cytomegalovirus. It was suggested by the authors that the approach could potentially be generalized to other disease states and immunological phenotypes. Specific HLA alleles were associated with around 18,000 TCR beta sequences at a false discovery rate of 0.05 in a later analysis. The classifier was reported to diagnose cytomegalovirus status with high specificity and sensitivity in both the original and validation cohorts. Because the 87-base-pair reads could not distinguish some IMGT-functional V segments, including TRBV6-2 and TRBV6-3, those segments were excluded. In an earlier analysis of around 600 of the donors, most TCR beta V segments were observed in productive rearrangements about 87% or about 30% of the time, broadly matching IMGT annotations. Immune exposure information for the cohort was limited to CMV serostatus.

V is pruned by 6 bases and J by 3 bases, leaving 8 bases of the junction without a gene match. The CDR3 runs 15 amino acids, cysteine and phenylalanine included. Only CDR3 DNA remains: 45 bases, in frame from the first base. CDR1 MGHDK and CDR2 SYGVNS are derived from the germline V gene. The receptor was derived from a woman between 18 and 29 years old in good health and CMV-seronegative. Sequenced input: PBMCs. The rearrangement combines TRBV25-1 with TRBJ1-1; 9 nucleotides in the junction match TRBD1. The encoded CDR3 is CASRYYRGHHTEAFF. The DNA sequence reads TGTGCCAGCAGGTACTACAGGGGGCATCACACTGAAGCTTTCTTT.